This T cell receptor beta chain originates from a study of cytomegalovirus exposure and HLA in healthy donors. On the study more broadly: A later analysis reported the same platform for the 90 to 150 validation repertoires and the roughly 700 first-cohort repertoires. Study-level findings and limits: The study flagged approximately 180 TCR beta chains as cytomegalovirus-associated. According to a subsequent analysis, TCR clusters from the first cohort were inclined to appear together in the 130 or so validation repertoires. The dataset shows that most TCR sequences were rare, while some public TCRs occurred in many donors.

Points on this clone: The antigen is undetermined.

Produced via immunoSEQ multiplex PCR; TCRdb's table is partial and in-frame only. The repertoire holds about 220,000 clones, around four fifths seen once, with about 14% in the top ten. What was sequenced was PBMCs. The origin of this receptor is a woman aged 25 to 45 in good health and CMV-seropositive.

This CDR3 is CASSVGRDAFF. CDR3 nucleotides: TGCGCCAGCAGCGTCGGGAGAGATGCTTTCTTT. The chain links TRBV5-1 to TRBJ1-1; D is uncertain. The V end was cut by 4 bases, the J end by 11 bases, with 12 bases between. This CDR3 has 11 residues. Germline CDR1 is SGHRS and CDR2 is YFSETQ.